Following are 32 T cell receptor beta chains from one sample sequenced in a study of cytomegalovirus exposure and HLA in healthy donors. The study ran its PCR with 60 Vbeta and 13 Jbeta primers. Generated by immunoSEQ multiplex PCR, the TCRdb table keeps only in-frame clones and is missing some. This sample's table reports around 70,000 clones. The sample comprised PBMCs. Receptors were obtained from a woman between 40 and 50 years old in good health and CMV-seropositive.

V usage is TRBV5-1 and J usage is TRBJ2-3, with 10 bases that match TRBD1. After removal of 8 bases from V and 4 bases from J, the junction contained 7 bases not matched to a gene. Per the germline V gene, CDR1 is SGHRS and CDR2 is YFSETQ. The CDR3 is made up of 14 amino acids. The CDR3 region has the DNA TGCGCCAGTCGGCCCGGGACAGGGGCAGATACGCAGTATTTT. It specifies CASRPGTGADTQYF.

This chain's CDR3 is CASSLAGQGGETQYF. The CDR3 DNA follows: TGTGCCAGCAGCTTAGCGGGTCAGGGTGGCGAGACCCAGTACTTC. The chain links TRBV7-9 to TRBJ2-5; a weak D match, TRBD1 (5 bases). V lost 0 bases and J lost 5, with 13 bases in between. Germline V gene sequence: CDR1 SEHNR, CDR2 FQNEAQ (reference sequence). The CDR3 is 15 amino acids.

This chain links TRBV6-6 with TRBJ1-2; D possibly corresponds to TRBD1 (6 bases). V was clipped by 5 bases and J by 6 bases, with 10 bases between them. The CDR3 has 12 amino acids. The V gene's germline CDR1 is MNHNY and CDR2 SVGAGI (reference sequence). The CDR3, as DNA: TGTGCCAGCAGTCCCTCAGGGGATGGCTACACCTTC. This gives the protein CASSPSGDGYTF.

CDR3 residues: CATSPSEGAEGYTF. CDR3 nucleotide sequence: TGTGCCACCTCACCCTCAGAGGGGGCTGAAGGCTACACCTTC. The genes are TRBV6-4 and TRBJ1-2, with 7 bases that match TRBD1. Per germline, CDR1 MRHNA and CDR2 SNTAGT. The CDR3 length is 14 residues. The V gene end was trimmed by 10 bases and the J gene end by 8 bases; junction bases not matched to a gene: 16.

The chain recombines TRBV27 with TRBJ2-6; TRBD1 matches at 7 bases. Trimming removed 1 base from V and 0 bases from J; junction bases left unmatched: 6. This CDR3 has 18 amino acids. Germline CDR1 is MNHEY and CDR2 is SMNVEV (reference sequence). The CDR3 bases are TGTGCCAGCAGTTTATACAGGGGCCCCCCCTCTGGGGCCAACGTCCTGACTTTC. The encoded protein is CASSLYRGPPSGANVLTF.

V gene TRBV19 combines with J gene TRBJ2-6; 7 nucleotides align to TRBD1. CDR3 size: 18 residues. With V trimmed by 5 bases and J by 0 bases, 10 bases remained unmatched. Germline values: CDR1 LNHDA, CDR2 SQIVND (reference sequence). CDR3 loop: CASSARQGTGSGANVLTF. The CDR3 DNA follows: TGTGCCAGTAGTGCTAGACAGGGAACAGGCTCTGGGGCCAACGTCCTGACTTTC.

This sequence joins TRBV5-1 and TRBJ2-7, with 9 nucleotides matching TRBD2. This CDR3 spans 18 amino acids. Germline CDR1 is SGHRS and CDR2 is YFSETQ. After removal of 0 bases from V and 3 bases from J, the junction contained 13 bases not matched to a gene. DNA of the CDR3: TGCGCCAGCAGCTTGGTCCCTTCCGGCCAGCGGGGGGACTACGAGCAGTACTTC. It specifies CASSLVPSGQRGDYEQYF.

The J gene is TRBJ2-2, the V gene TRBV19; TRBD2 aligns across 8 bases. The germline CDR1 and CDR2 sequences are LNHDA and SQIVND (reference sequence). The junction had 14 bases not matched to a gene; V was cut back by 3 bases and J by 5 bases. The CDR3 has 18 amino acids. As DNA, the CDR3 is TGTGCCAGTAGTATGCGGCTAGCGGGTTATAAAATGACCGGGGAGCTGTTTTTT. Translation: CASSMRLAGYKMTGELFF.

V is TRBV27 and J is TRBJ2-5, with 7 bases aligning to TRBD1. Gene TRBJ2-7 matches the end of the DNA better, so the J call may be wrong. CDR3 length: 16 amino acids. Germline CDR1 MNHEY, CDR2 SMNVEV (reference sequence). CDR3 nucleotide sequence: TGTGCCAGCAGTAATAGCGTAGACAGGGCGCGGTACGAGCAGTACTTC. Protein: CASSNSVDRARYEQYF.

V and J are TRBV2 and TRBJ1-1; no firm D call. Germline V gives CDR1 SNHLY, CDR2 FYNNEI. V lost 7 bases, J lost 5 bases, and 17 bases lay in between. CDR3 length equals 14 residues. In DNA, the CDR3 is TGTGCCAGCACTCCCCCAGAGGGTAGGACTGAAGCTTTCTTT. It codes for CASTPPEGRTEAFF.

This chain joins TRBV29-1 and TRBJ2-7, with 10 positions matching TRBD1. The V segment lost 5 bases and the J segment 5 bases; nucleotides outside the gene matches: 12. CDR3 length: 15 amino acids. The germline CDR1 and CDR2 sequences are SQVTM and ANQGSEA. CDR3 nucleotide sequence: TGCAGCGTTCAAAACTCACCGGGACAGGGGAACGAGCAGTACTTC. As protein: CSVQNSPGQGNEQYF.

The CDR3 protein is CATSRDLGARETQYF. The CDR3 region has the DNA TGTGCCACCAGCAGAGATTTGGGGGCGAGAGAGACCCAGTACTTC. The chain combines TRBV15 with TRBJ2-5; maybe TRBD1 (6 bases). Trimming took off 0 bases at V and 4 bases at J, with 12 bases between the two ends. Germline CDR1 reads LNHNV; CDR2 reads YYDKDF (reference sequence). The CDR3 is made up of 15 amino acids.

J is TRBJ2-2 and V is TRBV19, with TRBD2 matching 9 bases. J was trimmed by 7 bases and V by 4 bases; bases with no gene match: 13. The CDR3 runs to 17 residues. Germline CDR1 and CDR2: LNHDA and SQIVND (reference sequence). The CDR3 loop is CASSRGVTSGLGGELFF. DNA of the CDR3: TGTGCCAGTAGTAGGGGGGTGACTAGCGGCCTTGGCGGGGAGCTGTTTTTT.

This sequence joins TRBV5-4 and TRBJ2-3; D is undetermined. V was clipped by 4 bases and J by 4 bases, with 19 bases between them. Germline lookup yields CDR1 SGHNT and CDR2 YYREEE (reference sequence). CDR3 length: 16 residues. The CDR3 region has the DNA TGTGCCAGCAGCGACCACAGATCCTTAGGTTCAGATACGCAGTATTTT. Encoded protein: CASSDHRSLGSDTQYF.

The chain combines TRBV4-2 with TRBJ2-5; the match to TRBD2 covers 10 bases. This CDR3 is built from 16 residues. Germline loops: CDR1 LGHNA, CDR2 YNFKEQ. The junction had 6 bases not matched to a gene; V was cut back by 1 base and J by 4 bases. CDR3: CASSQASGGGGETQYF. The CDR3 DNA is TGTGCCAGCAGCCAAGCTAGCGGGGGAGGTGGAGAGACCCAGTACTTC.

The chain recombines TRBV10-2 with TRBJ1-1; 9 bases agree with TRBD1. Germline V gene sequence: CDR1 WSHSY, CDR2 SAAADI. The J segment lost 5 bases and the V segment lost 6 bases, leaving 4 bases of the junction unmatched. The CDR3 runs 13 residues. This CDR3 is CASSRQGGTEAFF. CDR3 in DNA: TGCGCCAGCAGCCGACAGGGGGGAACTGAAGCTTTCTTT.

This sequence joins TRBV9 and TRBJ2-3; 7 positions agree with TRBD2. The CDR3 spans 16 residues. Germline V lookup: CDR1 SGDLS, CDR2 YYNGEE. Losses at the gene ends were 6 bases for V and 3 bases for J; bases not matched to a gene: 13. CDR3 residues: CASTPLGGGGTDTQYF. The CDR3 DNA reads TGTGCCAGCACCCCCCTGGGCGGGGGAGGGACAGATACGCAGTATTTT.

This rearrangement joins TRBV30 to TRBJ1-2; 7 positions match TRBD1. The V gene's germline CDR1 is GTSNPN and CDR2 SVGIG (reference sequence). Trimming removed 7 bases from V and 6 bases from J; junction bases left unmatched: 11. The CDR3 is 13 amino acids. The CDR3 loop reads CASLLTGVDGYTF. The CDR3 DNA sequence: TGTGCCTCCCTCCTTACAGGGGTAGATGGCTACACCTTC.

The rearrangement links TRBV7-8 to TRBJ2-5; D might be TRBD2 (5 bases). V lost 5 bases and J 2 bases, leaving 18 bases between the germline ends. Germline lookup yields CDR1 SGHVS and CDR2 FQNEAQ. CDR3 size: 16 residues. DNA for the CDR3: TGTGCCAGCAGCAATCCTCCGTTTCGGGAACAAGAGACCCAGTACTTC. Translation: CASSNPPFREQETQYF.

CDR3 DNA: TGTGCCAGCAGTTACACAGGGGGCGGTGGACAGCCCCAGCATTTT. This gives the protein CASSYTGGGGQPQHF. V is TRBV6-5 and J is TRBJ1-5; 9 bases map to TRBD1. V was pared by 2 bases and J by 7 bases, with 6 bases of the junction left unmatched. CDR1 is MNHEY and CDR2 is SVGAGI in the germline V gene. The length of the CDR3 is 15 residues.

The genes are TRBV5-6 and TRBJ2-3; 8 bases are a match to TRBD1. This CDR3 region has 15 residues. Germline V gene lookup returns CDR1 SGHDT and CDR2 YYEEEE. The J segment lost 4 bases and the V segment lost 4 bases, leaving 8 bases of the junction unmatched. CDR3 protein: CASSAQGAWSDTQYF. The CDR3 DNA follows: TGTGCCAGCAGCGCGCAGGGGGCTTGGTCAGATACGCAGTATTTT.

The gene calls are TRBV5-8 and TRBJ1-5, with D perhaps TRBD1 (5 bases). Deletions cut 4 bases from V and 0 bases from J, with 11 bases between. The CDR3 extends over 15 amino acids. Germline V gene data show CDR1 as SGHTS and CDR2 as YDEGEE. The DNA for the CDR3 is TGTGCCAGCAGCATGGGACTGAGTAGCAATCAGCCCCAGCATTTT. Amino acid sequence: CASSMGLSSNQPQHF. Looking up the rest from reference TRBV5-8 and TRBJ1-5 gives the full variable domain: EAGVTQSPTHLIKTRGQQATLRCSPISGHTSVYWYQQALGLGLQFLLWYDEGEERNRGNFPPRFSGRQFPNYSSELNVNALELEDSALYLCASSMGLSSNQPQHFGDGTRLSIL.

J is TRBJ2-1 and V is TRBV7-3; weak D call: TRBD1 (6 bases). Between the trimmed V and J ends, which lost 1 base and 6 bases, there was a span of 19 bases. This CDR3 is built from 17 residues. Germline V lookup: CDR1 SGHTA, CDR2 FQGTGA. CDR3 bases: TGTGCCAGCAGCTTAAACGGTGGGACACTCACCCTCAATGAGCAGTTCTTC. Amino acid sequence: CASSLNGGTLTLNEQFF.

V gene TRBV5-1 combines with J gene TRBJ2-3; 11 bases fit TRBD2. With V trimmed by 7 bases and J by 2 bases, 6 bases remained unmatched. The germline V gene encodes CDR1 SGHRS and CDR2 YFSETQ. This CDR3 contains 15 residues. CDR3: CASRRGLADTDTQYF. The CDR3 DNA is TGCGCCAGCCGACGGGGACTAGCGGACACAGATACGCAGTATTTT.

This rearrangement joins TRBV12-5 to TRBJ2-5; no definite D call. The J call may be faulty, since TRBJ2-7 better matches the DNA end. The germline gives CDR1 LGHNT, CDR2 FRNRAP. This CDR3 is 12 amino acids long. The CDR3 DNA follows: TGTGCTAGTGGTTCGGACGACTACGAGCAGTACTTC. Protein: CASGSDDYEQYF.

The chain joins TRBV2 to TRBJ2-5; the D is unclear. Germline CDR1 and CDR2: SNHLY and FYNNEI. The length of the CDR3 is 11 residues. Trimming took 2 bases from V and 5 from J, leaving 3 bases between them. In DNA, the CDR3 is TGTGCCAGCAGTGAACAGGAGACCCAGTACTTC. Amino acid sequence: CASSEQETQYF.

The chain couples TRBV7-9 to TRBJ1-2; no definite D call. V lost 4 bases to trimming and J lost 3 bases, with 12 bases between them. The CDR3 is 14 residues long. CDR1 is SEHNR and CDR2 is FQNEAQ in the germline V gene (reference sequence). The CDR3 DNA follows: TGTGCCAGCAGCTCGAATCAGGCCCACTATGGCTACACCTTC. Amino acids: CASSSNQAHYGYTF.

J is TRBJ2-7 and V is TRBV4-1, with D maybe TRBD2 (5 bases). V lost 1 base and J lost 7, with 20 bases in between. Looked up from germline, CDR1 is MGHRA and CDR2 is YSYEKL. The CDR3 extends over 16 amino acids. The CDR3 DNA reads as TGCGCCAGCAGCCAAGCCCAGACTAAACCCCCGCCTGAGCAGTACTTC. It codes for CASSQAQTKPPPEQYF.

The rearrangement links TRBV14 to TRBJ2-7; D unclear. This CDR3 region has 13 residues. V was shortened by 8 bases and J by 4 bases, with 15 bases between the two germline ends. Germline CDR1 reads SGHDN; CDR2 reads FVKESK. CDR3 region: CASGRGPMYEQYF. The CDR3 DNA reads TGTGCCAGCGGTCGAGGTCCTATGTACGAGCAGTACTTC.

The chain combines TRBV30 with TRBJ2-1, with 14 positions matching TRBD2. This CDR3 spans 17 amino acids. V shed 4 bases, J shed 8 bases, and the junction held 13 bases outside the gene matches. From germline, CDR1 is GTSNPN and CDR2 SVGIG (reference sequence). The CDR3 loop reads CAWTPSGLAGEADEQFF. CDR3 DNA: TGTGCCTGGACCCCCTCGGGACTAGCGGGAGAGGCGGATGAGCAGTTCTTC.

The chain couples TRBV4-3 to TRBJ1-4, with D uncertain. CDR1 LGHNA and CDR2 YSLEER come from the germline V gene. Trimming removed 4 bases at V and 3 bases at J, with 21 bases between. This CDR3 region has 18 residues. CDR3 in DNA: TGCGCCAGCAGCCTAAGTCCTATAGGCCTAGTCCCTAATGAAAAACTGTTTTTT. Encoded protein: CASSLSPIGLVPNEKLFF.

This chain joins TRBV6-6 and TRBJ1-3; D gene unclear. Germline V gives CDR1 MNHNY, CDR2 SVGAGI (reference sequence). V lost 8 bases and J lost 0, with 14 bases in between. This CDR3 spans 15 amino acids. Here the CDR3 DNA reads TGTGCCAGCCGGAGCGGGCTAAACTCTGGAAACACCATATATTTT. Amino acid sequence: CASRSGLNSGNTIYF.